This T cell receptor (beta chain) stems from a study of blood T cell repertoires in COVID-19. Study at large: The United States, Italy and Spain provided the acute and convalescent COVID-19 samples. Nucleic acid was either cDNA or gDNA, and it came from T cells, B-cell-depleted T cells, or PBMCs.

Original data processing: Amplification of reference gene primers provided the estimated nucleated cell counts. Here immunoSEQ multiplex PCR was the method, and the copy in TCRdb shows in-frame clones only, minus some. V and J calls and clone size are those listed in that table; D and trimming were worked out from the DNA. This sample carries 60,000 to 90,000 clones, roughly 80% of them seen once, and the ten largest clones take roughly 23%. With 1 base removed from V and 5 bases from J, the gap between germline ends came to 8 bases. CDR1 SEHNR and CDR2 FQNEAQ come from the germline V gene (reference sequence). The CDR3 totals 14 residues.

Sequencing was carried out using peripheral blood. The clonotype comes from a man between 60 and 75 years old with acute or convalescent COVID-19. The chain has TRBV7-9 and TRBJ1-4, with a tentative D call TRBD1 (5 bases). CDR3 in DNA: TGTGCCAGCAGCTTAGTACAGGAAAATGAAAAACTGTTTTTT. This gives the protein CASSLVQENEKLFF.